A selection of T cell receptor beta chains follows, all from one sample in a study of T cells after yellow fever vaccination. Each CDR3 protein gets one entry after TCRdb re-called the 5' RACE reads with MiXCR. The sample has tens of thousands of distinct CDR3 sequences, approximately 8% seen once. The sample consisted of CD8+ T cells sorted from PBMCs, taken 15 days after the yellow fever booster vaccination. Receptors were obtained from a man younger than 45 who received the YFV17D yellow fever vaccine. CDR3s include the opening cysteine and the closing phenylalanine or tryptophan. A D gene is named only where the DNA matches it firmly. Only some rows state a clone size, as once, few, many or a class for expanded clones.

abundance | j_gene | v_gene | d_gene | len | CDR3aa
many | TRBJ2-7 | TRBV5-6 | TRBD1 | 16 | CASSLVGTATSYEQYF
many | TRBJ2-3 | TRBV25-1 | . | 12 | CASGSSTDTQYF
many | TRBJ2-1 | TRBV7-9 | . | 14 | CASSPPPSGNEQFF
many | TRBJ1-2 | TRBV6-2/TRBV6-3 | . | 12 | CASSYLSDGYTF
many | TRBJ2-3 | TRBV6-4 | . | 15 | CASSEGVFGTDTQYF
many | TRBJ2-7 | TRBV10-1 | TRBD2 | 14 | CASSELAGAREQYF
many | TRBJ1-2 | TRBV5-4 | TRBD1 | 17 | CASSLDNPGQGANGYTF
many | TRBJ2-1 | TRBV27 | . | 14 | CASSASQPLNEQFF
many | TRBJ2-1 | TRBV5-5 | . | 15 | CASSLAEYSYNEQFF
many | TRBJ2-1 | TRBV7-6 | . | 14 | CASSPTDSYNEQFF
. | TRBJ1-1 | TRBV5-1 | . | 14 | CASSRVEGRTEAFF
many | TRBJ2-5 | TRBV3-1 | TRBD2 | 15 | CASSQENSGGETQYF
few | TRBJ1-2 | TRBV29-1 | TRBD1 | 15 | CSVGATGTGDYGYTF
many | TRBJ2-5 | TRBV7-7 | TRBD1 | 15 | CASSLAGGPSETQYF
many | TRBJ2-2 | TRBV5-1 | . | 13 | CASSLAVGGELFF
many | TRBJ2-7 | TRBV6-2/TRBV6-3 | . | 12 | CASSYSIWEQYF
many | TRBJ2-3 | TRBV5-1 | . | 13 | CASSLAGTDTQYF
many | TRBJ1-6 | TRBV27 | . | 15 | CASSLVGGINSPLHF
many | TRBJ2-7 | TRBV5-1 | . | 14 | CASSLVSGDYEQYF
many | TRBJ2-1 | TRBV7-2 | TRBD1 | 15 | CASSTTGGARNEQFF
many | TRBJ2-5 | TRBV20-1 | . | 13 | CSVPTGAQETQYF
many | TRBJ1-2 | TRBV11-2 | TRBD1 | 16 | CASSSTYRDRDYGYTF
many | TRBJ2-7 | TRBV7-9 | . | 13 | CASIPDGNYEQYF
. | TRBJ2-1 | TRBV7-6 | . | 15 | CASSPQRGREYEQFF
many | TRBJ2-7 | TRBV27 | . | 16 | CASSPFGGAGVLEQYF
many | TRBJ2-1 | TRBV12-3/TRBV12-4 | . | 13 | CASSLGVGDEQFF
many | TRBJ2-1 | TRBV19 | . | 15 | CASSLRAAAYNEQFF
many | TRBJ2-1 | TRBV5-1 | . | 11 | CASSGGNEQFF
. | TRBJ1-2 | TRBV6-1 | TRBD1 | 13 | CASRGQGAGGYTF
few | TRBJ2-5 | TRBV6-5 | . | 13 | CASSYSSSETQYF
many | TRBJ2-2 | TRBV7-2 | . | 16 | CASSPTGGFRAGELFF
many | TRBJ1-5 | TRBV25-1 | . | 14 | CASSEGGGSQPQHF
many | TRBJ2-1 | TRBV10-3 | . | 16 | CAISDVARDSYNEQFF
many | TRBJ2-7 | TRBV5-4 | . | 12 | CASSSDWGEQYF
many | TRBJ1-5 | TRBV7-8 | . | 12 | CASSLAGQPQHF
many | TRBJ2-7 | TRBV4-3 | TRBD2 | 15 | CASSHSTSGGYEQYF
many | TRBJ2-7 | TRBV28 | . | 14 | CASTTRTAIYEQYF
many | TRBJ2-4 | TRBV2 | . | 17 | CASSTLTVGQAENIQYF
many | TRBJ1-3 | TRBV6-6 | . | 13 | CASSLSGADTIYF
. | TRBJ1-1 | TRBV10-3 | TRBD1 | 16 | CAISPLTGGMNTEAFF
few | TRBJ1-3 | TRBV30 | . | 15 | CAWSGQPSSGNTIYF
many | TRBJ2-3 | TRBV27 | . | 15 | CASSLGRRGTDTQYF
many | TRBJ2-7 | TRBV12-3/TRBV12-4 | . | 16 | CASSPYSGTLTYEQYF
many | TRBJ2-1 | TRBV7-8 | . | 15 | CASSLVRVTYNEQFF
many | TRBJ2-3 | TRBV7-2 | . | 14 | CASSLVGNTDTQYF
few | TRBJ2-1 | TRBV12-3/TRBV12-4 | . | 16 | CASSPFDSPAYNEQFF
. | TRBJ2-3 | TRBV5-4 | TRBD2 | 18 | CASSLGLAVRWSTDTQYF
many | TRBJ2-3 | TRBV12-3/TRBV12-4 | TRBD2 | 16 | CASSRTSGTSTDTQYF
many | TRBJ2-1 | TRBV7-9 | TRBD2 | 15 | CASSLHVAGVNEQFF
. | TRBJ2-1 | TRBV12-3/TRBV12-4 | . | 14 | CASSLLGGGNEQFF
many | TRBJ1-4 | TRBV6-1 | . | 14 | CASGPSGLNEKLFF